Below, 27 T cell receptor beta chains from the same sample are listed, as sequenced in a study of early T cells in non-severe SARS-CoV-2 infection. TCRdb called the 5' RACE reads again in MiXCR, with one record for every CDR3 protein. The repertoire holds some 57,000 distinct CDR3 sequences, around 6% seen once, with about 7% in the top ten. The sequenced sample was whole blood. These receptors all stem from an adult who was a healthcare worker with PCR-confirmed SARS-CoV-2 infection or an uninfected control (not recorded which).

The V call is TRBV7-3, the J call TRBJ2-1, with 8 bases identical to TRBD1. With 0 bases clipped from V and 4 bases from J, the junction kept 8 bases outside the gene matches. Germline CDR1 is SGHTA and CDR2 is FQGTGA. The CDR3 has 17 amino acids. The CDR3 DNA follows: TGTGCCAGCAGCTTAACCCCGGCAGGGGGCGGATACAATGAGCAGTTCTTC. The encoded protein is CASSLTPAGGGYNEQFF.

This clonotype was detected ten times or more. This chain joins TRBV28 and TRBJ2-3; 9 nucleotides match TRBD2. Germline CDR1 MDHEN, CDR2 SYDVKM. The CDR3 is 16 amino acids. The V and J ends lost 6 bases and 2 bases, in that order; junction bases with no gene match: 9. CDR3 loop: CASSHSIAGDTDTQYF. The CDR3 DNA is TGTGCCAGCAGCCACAGTATAGCGGGGGACACAGATACGCAGTATTTT.

The chain carries TRBV24-1 and TRBJ2-3, with D uncertain. The CDR3 totals 13 residues. V lost 2 bases, J lost 5 bases, and 7 bases lay in between. Germline V gene data show CDR1 as KGHDR and CDR2 as SFDVKD. This CDR3 is CATSDYRVDTQYF. CDR3 DNA sequence: TGTGCCACCAGTGATTACCGGGTAGATACGCAGTATTTT.

The J gene is TRBJ2-7, the V gene TRBV4-3, with D tentatively TRBD1 or TRBD2 (7 bases each). Trimming removed 0 bases at V and 4 bases at J, with 22 bases between. The CDR3 is 18 amino acids. Germline CDR1 is LGHNA and CDR2 is YSLEER. The CDR3 loop reads CASSQDIGTAGSWYEQYF. CDR3 bases: TGCGCCAGCAGCCAAGATATCGGGACAGCGGGGTCGTGGTACGAGCAGTACTTC.

This clonotype was counted many times. The rearrangement links TRBV11-1 to TRBJ1-2, with 7 bases matching TRBD1. The germline CDR1 and CDR2 sequences are SGHAT and FQDESV (reference sequence). The CDR3 totals 12 residues. V gave up 1 base and J gave up 7 bases; unmatched junction bases: 0. This CDR3 is CASSLEGAGYTF. CDR3 bases: TGTGCCAGCAGCTTAGAGGGGGCTGGCTACACCTTC.

This clonotype was seen many times. This chain joins TRBV27 and TRBJ2-7, with TRBD1 matching over 7 bases. The V gene's germline CDR1 is MNHEY and CDR2 SMNVEV (reference sequence). V lost 6 bases, J lost 0 bases, and 8 bases stayed unmatched. The CDR3 is 15 amino acids. CDR3 DNA: TGTGCCAGCAGCCCCGGGGACAGAGGCTCCTACGAGCAGTACTTC. Amino acid sequence: CASSPGDRGSYEQYF.

This clonotype was seen repeatedly, ten times or more. The chain joins TRBV30 to TRBJ1-5, with D tentatively TRBD1 (5 bases). CDR1 and CDR2 from the germline V gene are GTSNPN and SVGIG (reference sequence). CDR3 length equals 17 residues. V lost 0 bases, J lost 4 bases, and 19 bases lay in between. The CDR3 here is CAWSVGRHVGGNQPQHF. For the CDR3, the DNA is TGTGCCTGGAGTGTAGGACGGCACGTCGGGGGTAATCAGCCCCAGCATTTT.

This clonotype was found many times. In nucleotides, the CDR3 is TGCGCCAGCACTTATTCCCTTGGCTATGGCTACACCTTC. Translated, it gives CASTYSLGYGYTF. This chain connects TRBV10-2 to TRBJ1-2; D gene unclear. CDR3 length equals 13 residues. V lost 7 bases to trimming and J lost 4 bases, with 13 bases between them. Germline V gene data show CDR1 as WSHSY and CDR2 as SAAADI.

A remark on this clonotype: Given a much more abundant clone one base away, this may be a read error. The chain uses TRBV2 and TRBJ1-1, with 8 bases that match TRBD1. The CDR3 runs 15 residues. Germline V gives CDR1 SNHLY, CDR2 FYNNEI. As DNA, the CDR3 is TGTGCCAACAGTGGGCCAGGGGGCACGAGGACTGAAGCTTTCTTT. Encoded protein: CANSGPGGTRTEAFF.

This clonotype was recorded at least ten times. The chain joins TRBV18 to TRBJ1-5; 7 bases align to TRBD1. With 6 bases clipped from V and 0 bases from J, the junction kept 11 bases outside the gene matches. CDR3 size: 17 residues. Per the germline V gene, CDR1 is KGHSH and CDR2 is LQKENI. For the CDR3, the DNA is TGTGCCAGCTCTCCTCAGGGGGGACGATATAGCAATCAGCCCCAGCATTTT. Translation: CASSPQGGRYSNQPQHF.

The J gene is TRBJ2-7, the V gene TRBV20-1; the match to TRBD2 covers 11 bases. Germline CDR1 DFQATT, CDR2 SNEGSKA (reference sequence). The length of the CDR3 is 15 residues. The ends lost 0 bases at V and 2 bases at J; junction bases unmatched: 3. CDR3 sequence (DNA): TGCAGTGCTAGAGATCTGGGACTAGCGGCCTACGAGCAGTACTTC. Its translation is CSARDLGLAAYEQYF.

The table lists this clonotype with many counts. The V call is TRBV5-1, the J call TRBJ2-7; no reliable D call. Trimming removed 0 bases from V and 7 bases from J, with 20 bases in between. This CDR3 has 16 amino acids. Germline V lookup: CDR1 SGHRS, CDR2 YFSETQ. The CDR3 spells CASSLAGVPLLNEQYF. CDR3 DNA: TGCGCCAGCAGCTTGGCAGGAGTCCCCCTACTGAATGAGCAGTACTTC.

This clonotype is deemed medium-sized. J is TRBJ2-7 and V is TRBV15; tentatively, D is TRBD2 (6 bases). The CDR3 has 15 amino acids. Germline assignment: CDR1 LNHNV and CDR2 YYDKDF (reference sequence). The ends were cut back, 2 bases at V and 2 bases at J, with 13 bases in the middle. CDR3 nucleotides: TGTGCCACCAGCAGACCTACGGAGGGCCCCTACGAGCAGTACTTC. This sequence encodes CATSRPTEGPYEQYF.

The chain carries TRBV30 and TRBJ2-5; D is undetermined. This CDR3 is built from 11 residues. The V gene lost 6 bases and the J gene lost 2 bases, with 7 bases spanning the gap. Germline lookup yields CDR1 GTSNPN and CDR2 SVGIG (reference sequence). Here the CDR3 DNA reads TGTGCCTGTACCGCGCAAGAGACCCAGTACTTC. Its translation: CACTAQETQYF.

In regard to this clonotype: A much larger clone is a single base away; this may be a read error. The chain joins TRBV6-1 to TRBJ1-2; D unclear. Trimming shortened V by 3 bases and J by 4 bases, and 12 bases separated the two germline ends. Germline CDR1 reads MNHNS; CDR2 reads SASEGT. This CDR3 comprises 14 residues. The CDR3 here is CASSETNQIYGYTF. Here the CDR3 DNA reads TGTGCCAGCAGTGAGACAAACCAAATCTATGGCTACACCTTC.

In this sample, this clonotype turned up many times. The gene calls are TRBV29-1 and TRBJ2-7; D tentatively fits TRBD1 or TRBD2 (6 bases each). This CDR3 comprises 11 residues. Germline assignment: CDR1 SQVTM and CDR2 ANQGSEA. Trimming cost V 5 bases and J 12 bases, with 17 bases left between them. This chain's CDR3 is CSVSSSGASYF. The CDR3 DNA reads as TGCAGCGTTTCCTCTTCGGGGGCATCGTACTTC.

The gene calls are TRBV21-1 and TRBJ2-7; the table names TRBD1, a call not compared with the DNA. TRBV21-1 is classified as a pseudogene. The CDR3 has 14 residues. The CDR3 nucleotides are TGTGCCATCCCAGGGAGAAGTTGTAATTACGAGCAGTACTTC. As protein: CAIPGRSCNYEQYF.

This clonotype occurred many times. This rearrangement joins TRBV11-2 to TRBJ2-1, with 8 positions matching TRBD2. The junction had 4 bases not matched to a gene; V was cut back by 5 bases and J by 4 bases. Per germline, CDR1 SGHAT and CDR2 FQNNGV. CDR3 length equals 14 residues. CDR3 in DNA: TGTGCCAGCAGCCTTAGCGGGGTTTACAATGAGCAGTTCTTC. Residues: CASSLSGVYNEQFF.

This clonotype has ten or more counts. This chain connects TRBV27 to TRBJ1-1; unclear D gene. The V end lost 3 bases, the J end lost 2 bases, and 7 bases lay between the germline ends. The germline V gene encodes CDR1 MNHEY and CDR2 SMNVEV (reference sequence). CDR3 length: 13 amino acids. CDR3 in amino acids: CASSLAINTEAFF. The CDR3 nucleotides are TGTGCCAGCAGTTTGGCGATCAACACTGAAGCTTTCTTT.

This clonotype was seen ten or more times. The V gene is TRBV6-1, the J gene TRBJ2-3; 10 bases are shared with TRBD2. Germline V gene lookup returns CDR1 MNHNS and CDR2 SASEGT. This CDR3 region has 16 residues. The trim removed 1 base at V and 5 bases at J, leaving 6 bases unmatched. CDR3: CASSEGPAGGVDTQYF. CDR3 sequence (DNA): TGTGCCAGCAGTGAAGGACCAGCGGGAGGGGTAGATACGCAGTATTTT.

This clonotype was seen at least ten times. The chain couples TRBV5-6 to TRBJ1-1, with no clear D. V was clipped by 2 bases and J by 1 base, with 12 bases between them. Germline lookup yields CDR1 SGHDT and CDR2 YYEEEE. This CDR3 region has 15 residues. The CDR3 DNA reads as TGTGCCAGCAGCTTCGTAAACACAGAGAACACTGAAGCTTTCTTT. It yields the protein CASSFVNTENTEAFF. The full variable domain, completed using reference TRBV5-6 and TRBJ1-1, is DAGVTQSPTHLIKTRGQQVTLRCSPKSGHDTVSWYQQALGQGPQFIFQYYEEEERQRGNFPDRFSGHQFPNYSSELNVNALLLGDSALYLCASSFVNTENTEAFFGQGTRLTVV.

This chain joins TRBV7-9 and TRBJ2-3; D is possibly TRBD2 (6 bases). This CDR3 spans 15 amino acids. Germline assignment: CDR1 SEHNR and CDR2 FQNEAQ (reference sequence). Trimming removed 2 bases from V and 3 bases from J, with 12 bases in between. The CDR3 DNA sequence: TGTGCCAGCAGCTTATCTGGGACTTGGACAGATACGCAGTATTTT. Its protein product is CASSLSGTWTDTQYF.

This clonotype came up many times. The V and J genes are TRBV7-9 and TRBJ2-7; TRBD1 is a possible D gene (6 bases). The CDR3 spans 16 residues. V lost 6 bases to trimming and J lost 2 bases, with 20 bases between them. Germline-derived CDR1 and CDR2 are SEHNR and FQNEAQ (reference sequence). The CDR3: CASSGNTAGATYEQYF. CDR3 DNA: TGTGCCAGCAGTGGTAATACGGCAGGGGCGACCTACGAGCAGTACTTC.

This clonotype was counted a few times. This chain's CDR3 is CASSLRGRGTDTQYF. CDR3 in DNA: TGTGCCAGCAGCCTTAGGGGGAGGGGCACAGATACGCAGTATTTT. This chain links TRBV7-2 with TRBJ2-3, with TRBD2 as a possible D gene (7 bases). The CDR3 extends over 15 amino acids. Between the trimmed V and J ends, which lost 5 bases and 1 base, there was a span of 13 bases. The V gene's germline CDR1 is SGHTA and CDR2 FQGNSA.

This clonotype was counted at least ten times. The V call is TRBV5-4, the J call TRBJ2-1, with D perhaps matching TRBD1 or TRBD2 (5 bases each). V lost 0 bases to trimming and J lost 3 bases, with 10 bases between them. Germline CDR1 is SGHNT and CDR2 is YYREEE (reference sequence). This CDR3 comprises 15 residues. CDR3 coding DNA: TGTGCCAGCAGCTTGGGGGACCCTTTCTACAATGAGCAGTTCTTC. This sequence encodes CASSLGDPFYNEQFF. Drawing the rest from reference TRBV5-4 and TRBJ2-1, the complete variable domain is ETGVTQSPTHLIKTRGQQVTLRCSSQSGHNTVSWYQQALGQGPQFIFQYYREEENGRGNFPPRFSGLQFPNYSSELNVNALELDDSALYLCASSLGDPFYNEQFFGPGTRLTVL.

This clonotype came up a few times. This CDR3 reads CASSLPSDTQYF. The CDR3 DNA follows: TGCGCCAGCAGCTTGCCTTCGGATACGCAGTATTTT. V and J are TRBV5-1 and TRBJ2-3, with D uncertain. The V end was cut by 1 base, the J end by 6 bases, with 6 bases between. The germline V gene encodes CDR1 SGHRS and CDR2 YFSETQ. The CDR3 covers 12 residues. Drawing the rest from reference TRBV5-1 and TRBJ2-3, the complete variable domain is KAGVTQTPRYLIKTRGQQVTLSCSPISGHRSVSWYQQTPGQGLQFLFEYFSETQRNKGNFPGRFSGRQFSNSRSEMNVSTLELGDSALYLCASSLPSDTQYFGPGTRLTVL.

This clonotype was picked up a small number of times. The gene calls are TRBV10-3 and TRBJ2-7; the D call may be TRBD1 or TRBD2 (6 bases each). Germline-derived CDR1 and CDR2 are ENHRY and SYGVKD. The V gene lost 2 bases and the J gene lost 0 bases, with 14 bases spanning the gap. CDR3 length: 16 residues. CDR3: CAISEGGRHLSYEQYF. Written as DNA, the CDR3 is TGTGCCATCAGTGAGGGGGGGCGACACCTCTCCTACGAGCAGTACTTC.